This T cell receptor beta chain comes out of a study of T cell responses to AZD1222 COVID-19 vaccine. Study observations and caveats: White British ancestry dominated among donors, who included more females, and clonal diversity was possibly underestimated. Baseline seropositives among AZD1222 recipients totaled only five or six.

TCRdb's copy holds only in-frame clones and misses some; the assay was immunoSEQ multiplex PCR. Of 130,000 to 150,000 clones listed, more than 70% are singletons. As concerns this clone: Antigen unknown.

Trimming cost V 5 bases and J 0 bases, with 9 bases left between them. The CDR3 spans 14 residues. Looked up from germline, CDR1 is SEHNR and CDR2 is FQNEAQ (reference sequence). The receptor was isolated from an adult who received the AZD1222 COVID-19 vaccine. This sample comprised peripheral blood, obtained 28 days after the second AZD1222 dose. The chain has TRBV7-9 and TRBJ2-3, with D perhaps TRBD1 (6 bases). The CDR3 sequence is CASSRDTSTDTQYF. CDR3 sequence (DNA): TGTGCCAGCAGCCGGGACACTAGCACAGATACGCAGTATTTT.